This T cell receptor (beta chain) was captured by sequencing in a study of response to subunit inactivated influenza vaccine. MiXCR, applied by TCRdb to the RT-PCR reads, yields one record per CDR3 protein. The data contain about 570,000 distinct CDR3 sequences, about 11% of them singletons. Findings and caveats of the study: The authors proposed limited new T cell recruitment per seasonal influenza vaccination.

This clonotype has just a few counts. Its matching antigen is unknown. V was pared by 5 bases and J by 0 bases, with 19 bases between. This CDR3 has 17 residues. CDR1 is SEHNR, CDR2 FQNEAQ, per germline (reference sequence). The sample was also linked to a second study, of T cells expressing NK-cell markers. That study reports: What made the TCR beta cDNA was 5'RACE template switching with UMIs. Just one sequenced donor of eight was HCMV-seronegative, while seven were seropositive. Several donors' CD3+CD56-NKG2C+ cells were dominated by the same clonotypes. Whether the expanded NKG2C+ T cell clones recognized HCMV remained unclear.

This sequence was found in a man aged 45-60 years who received an inactivated influenza vaccine. This sequence joins TRBV7-9 and TRBJ2-5; no clear D gene. This specimen was PBMCs from blood, taken on the day of vaccination. The CDR3 nucleotides read TGTGCCAGCAGCAAGTGGAAGGGCCCACCGTACCAAGAGACCCAGTACTTC. Its translation: CASSKWKGPPYQETQYF.